The sequence of this T cell receptor (beta chain) was determined in a study of T cell responses to AZD1222 COVID-19 vaccine. The study, taken as a whole, reports: Elevations in Spike-specific TCR breadth and depth followed administration of two AZD1222 doses. Every sample of the repertoires postdated the peak T cell response.

On this clone: Its target is not known.

The repertoire was sequenced with immunoSEQ multiplex PCR; TCRdb's copy has only in-frame clones and lacks some. The data contain under 140,000 clones, approximately 90% of them seen just once; the ten biggest clones take up 1.6%. Sequencing was performed on peripheral blood, taken on day 0 of AZD1222 vaccination. The TCR originated in an adult in good health.

CDR3 coding DNA: TGTGCCAGCAGCTTGGCCGGAACGAACACTGAAGCTTTCTTT. It specifies CASSLAGTNTEAFF. V gene TRBV5-6 combines with J gene TRBJ1-1; D uncertain. CDR1 SGHDT and CDR2 YYEEEE come from the germline V gene. V lost 0 bases, J lost 1 base, and 7 bases lay in between. The CDR3 loop spans 14 amino acids.